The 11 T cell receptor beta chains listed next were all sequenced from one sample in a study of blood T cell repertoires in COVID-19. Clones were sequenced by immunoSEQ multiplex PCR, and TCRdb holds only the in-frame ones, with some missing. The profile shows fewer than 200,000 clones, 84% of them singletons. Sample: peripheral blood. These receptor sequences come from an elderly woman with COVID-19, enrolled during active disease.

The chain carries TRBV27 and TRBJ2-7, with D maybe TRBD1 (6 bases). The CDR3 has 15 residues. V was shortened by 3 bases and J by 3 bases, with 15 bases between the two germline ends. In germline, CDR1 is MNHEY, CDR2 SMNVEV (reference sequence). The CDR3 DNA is TGTGCCAGCAGTTTTCTCGGGACAAATTTCTACGAGCAGTACTTC. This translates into CASSFLGTNFYEQYF.

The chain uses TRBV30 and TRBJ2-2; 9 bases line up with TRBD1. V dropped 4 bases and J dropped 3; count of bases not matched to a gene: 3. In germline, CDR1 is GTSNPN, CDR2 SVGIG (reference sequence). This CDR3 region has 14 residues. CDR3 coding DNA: TGTGCCTGGAACAGGGGGCTGGACACCGGGGAGCTGTTTTTT. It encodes CAWNRGLDTGELFF.

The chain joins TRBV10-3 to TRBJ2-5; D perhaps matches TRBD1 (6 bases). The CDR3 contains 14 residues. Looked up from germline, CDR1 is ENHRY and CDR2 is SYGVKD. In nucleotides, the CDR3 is TGTAGGGCGGGCAGGGGCCTCCGAAAAGAGACCCAGTACTTC. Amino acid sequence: CRAGRGLRKETQYF.

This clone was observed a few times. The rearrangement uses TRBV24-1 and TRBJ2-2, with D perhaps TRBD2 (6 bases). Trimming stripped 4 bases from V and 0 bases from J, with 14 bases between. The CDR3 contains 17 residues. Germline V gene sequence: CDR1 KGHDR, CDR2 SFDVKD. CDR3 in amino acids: CATSDPLAFANTGELFF. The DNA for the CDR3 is TGTGCCACCAGTGACCCCCTAGCGTTCGCGAACACCGGGGAGCTGTTTTTT.

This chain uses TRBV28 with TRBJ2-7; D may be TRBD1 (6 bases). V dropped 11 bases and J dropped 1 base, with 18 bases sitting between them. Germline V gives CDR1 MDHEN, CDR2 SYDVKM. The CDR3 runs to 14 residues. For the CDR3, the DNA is TGTGCCTCGGTGAGCCAGGGGATATCCTACGAGCAGTACTTC. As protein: CASVSQGISYEQYF.

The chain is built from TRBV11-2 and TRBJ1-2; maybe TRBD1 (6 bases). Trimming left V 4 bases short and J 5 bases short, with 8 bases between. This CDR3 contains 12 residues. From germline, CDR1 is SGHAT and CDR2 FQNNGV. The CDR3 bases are TGTGCCAGCAGCTCACAGGGATATGGCTACACCTTC. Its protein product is CASSSQGYGYTF.

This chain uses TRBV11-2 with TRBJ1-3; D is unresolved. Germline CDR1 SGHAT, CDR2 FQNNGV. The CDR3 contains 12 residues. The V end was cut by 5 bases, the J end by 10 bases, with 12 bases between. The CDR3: CASSPREWTIYF. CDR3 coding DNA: TGTGCCAGCAGCCCCCGTGAGTGGACCATATATTTT.

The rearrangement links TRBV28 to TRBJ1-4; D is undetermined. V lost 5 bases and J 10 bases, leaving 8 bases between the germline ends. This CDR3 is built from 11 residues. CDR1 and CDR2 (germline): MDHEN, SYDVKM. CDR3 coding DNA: TGTGCCAGCAGTCTCACTGCAAAACTGTTTTTT. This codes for CASSLTAKLFF.

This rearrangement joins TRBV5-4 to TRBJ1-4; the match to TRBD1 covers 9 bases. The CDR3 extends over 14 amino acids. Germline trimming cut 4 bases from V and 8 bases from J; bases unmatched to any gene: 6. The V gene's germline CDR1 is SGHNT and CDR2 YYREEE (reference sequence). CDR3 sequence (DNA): TGTGCCAGCAGCCAGGACAGGGGTAGCGAAAAACTGTTTTTT. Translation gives CASSQDRGSEKLFF.

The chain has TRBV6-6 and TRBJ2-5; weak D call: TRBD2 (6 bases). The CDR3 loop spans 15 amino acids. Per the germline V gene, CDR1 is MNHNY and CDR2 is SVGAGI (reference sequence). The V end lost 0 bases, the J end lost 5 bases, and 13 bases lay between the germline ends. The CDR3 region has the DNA TGTGCCAGCAGTTACTCGAAGGAGGGGATGGAGACCCAGTACTTC. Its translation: CASSYSKEGMETQYF.

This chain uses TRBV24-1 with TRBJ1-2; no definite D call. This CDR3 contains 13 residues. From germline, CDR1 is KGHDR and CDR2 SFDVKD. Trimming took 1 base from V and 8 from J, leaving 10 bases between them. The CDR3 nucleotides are TGTGCCACCAGTGATTTTCCAGGCTCGGGCTACACCTTC. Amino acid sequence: CATSDFPGSGYTF.